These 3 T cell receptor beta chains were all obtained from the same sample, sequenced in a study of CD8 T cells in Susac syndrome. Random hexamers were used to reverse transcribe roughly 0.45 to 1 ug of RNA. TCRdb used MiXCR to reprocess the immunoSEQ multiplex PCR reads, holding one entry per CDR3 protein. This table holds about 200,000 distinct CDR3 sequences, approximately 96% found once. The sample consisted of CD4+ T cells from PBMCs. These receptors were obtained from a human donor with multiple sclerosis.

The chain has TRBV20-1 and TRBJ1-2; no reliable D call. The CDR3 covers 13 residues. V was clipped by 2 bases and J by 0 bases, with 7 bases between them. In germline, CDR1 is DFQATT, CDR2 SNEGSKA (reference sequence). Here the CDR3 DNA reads TGCAGTGCTAGACCCCTCGCTAACTATGGCTACACCTTC. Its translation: CSARPLANYGYTF.

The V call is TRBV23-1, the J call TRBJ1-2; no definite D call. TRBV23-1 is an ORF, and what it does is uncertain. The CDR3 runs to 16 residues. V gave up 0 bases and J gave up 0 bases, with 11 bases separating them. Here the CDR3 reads CASSQSSPKSNYGYTF. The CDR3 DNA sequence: TGCGCCAGCAGTCAATCGTCCCCCAAATCTAACTATGGCTACACCTTC.

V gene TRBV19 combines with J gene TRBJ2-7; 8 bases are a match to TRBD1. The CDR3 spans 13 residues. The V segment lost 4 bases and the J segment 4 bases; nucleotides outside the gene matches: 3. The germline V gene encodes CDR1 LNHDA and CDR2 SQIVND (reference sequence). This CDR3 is CASSTGGGYEQYF. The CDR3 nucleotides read TGTGCCAGTAGTACAGGGGGCGGGTACGAGCAGTACTTC.